A selection of T cell receptor beta chains follows, all from one sample in a study of CD8 T cells in Susac syndrome. TCRdb reprocessed the immunoSEQ multiplex PCR reads with MiXCR, giving one entry per CDR3 protein. The sample holds under 350,000 distinct CDR3 sequences, approximately 90% seen once. Sequences were obtained from CD4+ T cells from PBMCs. The receptors shown here come from a human donor with multiple sclerosis. CDR3s include the opening cysteine and the closing phenylalanine or tryptophan. The D gene is left open where the match is weak. Size tells how often a clone was seen (once, few, many) or the class of an expanded clone, and some rows leave it out.

j_call: TRBJ2-1
d_call: -
v_call: TRBV7-9
clone_size: -
cdr3_aa: CASSRSGLEEQFF
cdr3_nt: TGTGCCAGCAGCCGATCGGGACTTGAAGAGCAGTTCTTC

j_call: TRBJ2-6
d_call: -
v_call: TRBV5-1
clone_size: -
cdr3_aa: CASSLEARAGANVLTF
cdr3_nt: TGCGCCAGCAGCTTGGAAGCCAGGGCTGGGGCCAACGTCCTGACTTTC

j_call: TRBJ2-2
d_call: TRBD1
v_call: TRBV7-2
clone_size: -
cdr3_aa: CASSLVWQGASLLFF
cdr3_nt: TGTGCCAGCAGCTTAGTCTGGCAGGGGGCATCGTTGCTGTTTTTT

j_call: TRBJ2-7
d_call: -
v_call: TRBV7-9
clone_size: -
cdr3_aa: CASSFRDLGIYEQYF
cdr3_nt: TGTGCCAGCAGCTTCCGGGACTTGGGAATCTACGAGCAGTACTTC

j_call: TRBJ2-1
d_call: TRBD2
v_call: TRBV6-6
clone_size: -
cdr3_aa: CASSQLTSGGERLFF
cdr3_nt: TGTGCCAGCAGTCAACTCACTAGCGGGGGGGAGAGGCTGTTCTTC

j_call: TRBJ2-7
d_call: TRBD1
v_call: TRBV20-1
clone_size: -
cdr3_aa: CSATVGDSSYEQYF
cdr3_nt: TGCAGTGCTACCGTAGGGGACAGCTCCTACGAGCAGTACTTC

j_call: TRBJ1-2
d_call: -
v_call: TRBV14
clone_size: -
cdr3_aa: CASSQAAARGGYTF
cdr3_nt: TGTGCCAGCAGCCAAGCCGCAGCCCGGGGGGGCTACACCTTC

j_call: TRBJ2-5
d_call: TRBD2
v_call: TRBV20-1
clone_size: few
cdr3_aa: CSASPTSGEKTQYF
cdr3_nt: TGCAGTGCTAGCCCCACTAGCGGGGAGAAGACCCAGTACTTC

j_call: TRBJ2-6
d_call: -
v_call: TRBV5-1
clone_size: -
cdr3_aa: CASSMPSGANVLTF
cdr3_nt: TGCGCCAGCAGCATGCCGTCTGGGGCCAACGTCCTGACTTTC

j_call: TRBJ1-1
d_call: -
v_call: TRBV11-3
clone_size: -
cdr3_aa: CASSFGGEDTEAFF
cdr3_nt: TGTGCCAGCAGCTTTGGGGGGGAGGACACTGAAGCTTTCTTT

j_call: TRBJ1-4
d_call: TRBD1
v_call: TRBV24-1
clone_size: -
cdr3_aa: CATSDSGQLLTNEKLFF
cdr3_nt: TGTGCCACCAGTGACTCGGGACAGCTTCTTACCAATGAAAAACTGTTTTTT

j_call: TRBJ2-3
d_call: -
v_call: TRBV9
clone_size: once
cdr3_aa: CASSVGPSASTDTQYF
cdr3_nt: TGTGCCAGCAGCGTAGGTCCCAGCGCTAGCACAGATACGCAGTATTTT

j_call: TRBJ1-1
d_call: TRBD1
v_call: TRBV7-9
clone_size: once
cdr3_aa: CASSLLQGRTEAFF
cdr3_nt: TGTGCCAGCAGCCTATTACAGGGGAGAACTGAAGCTTTCTTT

j_call: TRBJ1-5
d_call: -
v_call: TRBV5-6
clone_size: -
cdr3_aa: CASSLVSRGLNQPQHF
cdr3_nt: TGTGCCAGCAGCTTGGTATCTAGGGGCCTCAATCAGCCCCAGCATTTT

j_call: TRBJ2-6
d_call: -
v_call: TRBV20-1
clone_size: -
cdr3_aa: CSASFDSGANVLTF
cdr3_nt: TGCAGTGCTAGTTTTGACTCTGGGGCCAACGTCCTGACTTTC

j_call: TRBJ1-3
d_call: -
v_call: TRBV10-3
clone_size: -
cdr3_aa: CAIRGNSGNTIYF
cdr3_nt: TGTGCCATCAGGGGCAACTCTGGAAACACCATATATTTT

j_call: TRBJ2-7
d_call: TRBD1
v_call: TRBV7-2
clone_size: -
cdr3_aa: CASSSGTGGYEQYF
cdr3_nt: TGTGCCAGCAGCTCCGGGACAGGGGGTTACGAGCAGTACTTC

j_call: TRBJ2-2
d_call: -
v_call: TRBV5-1
clone_size: -
cdr3_aa: CASTQMNTGELFF
cdr3_nt: TGCGCCAGCACACAGATGAACACCGGGGAGCTGTTTTTT

j_call: TRBJ2-1
d_call: TRBD2
v_call: TRBV19
clone_size: -
cdr3_aa: CASSPRGGRDNEQFF
cdr3_nt: TGTGCCAGTAGCCCTCGGGGCGGGAGGGACAATGAGCAGTTCTTC

j_call: TRBJ2-3
d_call: TRBD2
v_call: TRBV20-1
clone_size: -
cdr3_aa: CSAREGGGTDTQYF
cdr3_nt: TGCAGTGCTAGAGAGGGAGGGGGCACAGATACGCAGTATTTT

j_call: TRBJ1-5
d_call: TRBD1
v_call: TRBV25-1
clone_size: -
cdr3_aa: CASSERGHMDQPQHF
cdr3_nt: TGTGCCAGCAGTGAAAGGGGGCATATGGATCAGCCCCAGCATTTT

j_call: TRBJ2-5
d_call: TRBD2
v_call: TRBV18
clone_size: -
cdr3_aa: CASSPPGTSGKEETQYF
cdr3_nt: TGTGCCAGCTCACCACCTGGGACTAGCGGGAAGGAGGAGACCCAGTACTTC

j_call: TRBJ2-4
d_call: TRBD1
v_call: TRBV7-8
clone_size: -
cdr3_aa: CASSGGQGSGIQYF
cdr3_nt: TGTGCCAGCAGCGGTGGACAGGGGTCGGGCATTCAGTACTTC

j_call: TRBJ2-3
d_call: -
v_call: TRBV7-9
clone_size: -
cdr3_aa: CASSFSDRMSTDTQYF
cdr3_nt: TGTGCCAGCAGCTTCTCGGACAGAATGAGCACAGATACGCAGTATTTT

j_call: TRBJ2-1
d_call: -
v_call: TRBV5-4
clone_size: -
cdr3_aa: CASSLSRAHEQFF
cdr3_nt: TGTGCCAGCAGCCTTTCCAGGGCCCATGAGCAGTTCTTC

j_call: TRBJ1-1
d_call: TRBD1
v_call: TRBV11-1
clone_size: -
cdr3_aa: CASSFPRQGAGDTEAFF
cdr3_nt: TGTGCCAGCAGCTTCCCCCGACAGGGGGCAGGTGATACTGAAGCTTTCTTT

j_call: TRBJ1-1
d_call: -
v_call: TRBV7-9
clone_size: -
cdr3_aa: CASRPTGFGTEAFF
cdr3_nt: TGTGCCAGCAGACCTACAGGATTTGGAACTGAAGCTTTCTTT

j_call: TRBJ1-6
d_call: -
v_call: TRBV30
clone_size: -
cdr3_aa: CACPPKSTPGSPLHF
cdr3_nt: TGTGCCTGCCCCCCTAAGTCCACCCCAGGTTCGCCCCTCCACTTT

j_call: TRBJ2-1
d_call: TRBD2
v_call: TRBV20-1
clone_size: once
cdr3_aa: CSARDQKRGTYNEQFF
cdr3_nt: TGCAGTGCTAGAGATCAAAAGCGGGGGACCTACAATGAGCAGTTCTTC

j_call: TRBJ2-4
d_call: -
v_call: TRBV7-8
clone_size: -
cdr3_aa: CASSIERGNIQYF
cdr3_nt: TGTGCCAGCAGCATCGAACGGGGAAACATTCAGTACTTC

j_call: TRBJ2-3
d_call: TRBD2
v_call: TRBV28
clone_size: -
cdr3_aa: CASSLSGTSGDTQYF
cdr3_nt: TGTGCCAGCAGTTTATCCGGGACTAGCGGGGATACGCAGTATTTT

j_call: TRBJ2-1
d_call: TRBD2
v_call: TRBV5-5
clone_size: -
cdr3_aa: CASSLGLAHSYNEQFF
cdr3_nt: TGTGCCAGCAGCCTCGGACTAGCCCACTCCTACAATGAGCAGTTCTTC

j_call: TRBJ2-1
d_call: -
v_call: TRBV5-1
clone_size: -
cdr3_aa: CASSLTSGPYNEQFF
cdr3_nt: TGCGCCAGCAGCTTGACAAGCGGGCCTTACAATGAGCAGTTCTTC

j_call: TRBJ1-3
d_call: -
v_call: TRBV6-5
clone_size: -
cdr3_aa: CASSYSIGYTIYF
cdr3_nt: TGTGCCAGCAGTTACTCGATCGGCTACACCATATATTTT

j_call: TRBJ2-3
d_call: TRBD2
v_call: TRBV7-2
clone_size: -
cdr3_aa: CASSLIGTSGYTDTQYF
cdr3_nt: TGTGCCAGCAGCTTAATTGGGACTAGCGGCTACACAGATACGCAGTATTTT

j_call: TRBJ2-1
d_call: TRBD2
v_call: TRBV6-2/TRBV6-3
clone_size: -
cdr3_aa: CATWTSPNEQFF
cdr3_nt: TGTGCCACCTGGACTAGTCCGAATGAGCAGTTCTTC

j_call: TRBJ2-7
d_call: -
v_call: TRBV19
clone_size: -
cdr3_aa: CASSTQTGSHEQYF
cdr3_nt: TGTGCCAGTAGTACCCAGACAGGCAGCCACGAGCAGTACTTC

j_call: TRBJ1-1
d_call: -
v_call: TRBV5-1
clone_size: -
cdr3_aa: CASSPTVGNTEAFF
cdr3_nt: TGCGCCAGCAGCCCAACTGTGGGGAACACTGAAGCTTTCTTT

j_call: TRBJ2-1
d_call: TRBD2
v_call: TRBV24-1
clone_size: -
cdr3_aa: CATSDPTSAGGEQFF
cdr3_nt: TGTGCCACCAGTGATCCGACTAGCGCAGGAGGGGAGCAGTTCTTC

j_call: TRBJ2-7
d_call: TRBD1
v_call: TRBV5-4
clone_size: -
cdr3_aa: CASSGPGQGVFGSYEQYF
cdr3_nt: TGTGCCAGCAGCGGACCGGGACAGGGAGTTTTTGGGTCCTACGAGCAGTACTTC

j_call: TRBJ1-2
d_call: -
v_call: TRBV19
clone_size: -
cdr3_aa: CASSTESVPGGYGYTF
cdr3_nt: TGTGCCAGTAGTACGGAGTCCGTCCCCGGTGGCTATGGCTACACCTTC

j_call: TRBJ2-1
d_call: TRBD2
v_call: TRBV24-1
clone_size: -
cdr3_aa: CATSDAIAGSYNEQFF
cdr3_nt: TGTGCCACCAGTGATGCCATAGCGGGGTCCTACAATGAGCAGTTCTTC